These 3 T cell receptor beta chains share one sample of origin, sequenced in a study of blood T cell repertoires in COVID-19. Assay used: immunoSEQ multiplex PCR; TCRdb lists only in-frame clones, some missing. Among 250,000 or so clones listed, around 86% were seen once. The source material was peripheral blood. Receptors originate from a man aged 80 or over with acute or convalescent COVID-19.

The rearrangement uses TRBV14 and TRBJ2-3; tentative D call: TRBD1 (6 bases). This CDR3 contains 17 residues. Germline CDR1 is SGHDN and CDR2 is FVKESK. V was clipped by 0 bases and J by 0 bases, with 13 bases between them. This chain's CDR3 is CASSQDTGSASTDTQYF. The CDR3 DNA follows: TGTGCCAGCAGCCAAGACACAGGGTCTGCTAGCACAGATACGCAGTATTTT.

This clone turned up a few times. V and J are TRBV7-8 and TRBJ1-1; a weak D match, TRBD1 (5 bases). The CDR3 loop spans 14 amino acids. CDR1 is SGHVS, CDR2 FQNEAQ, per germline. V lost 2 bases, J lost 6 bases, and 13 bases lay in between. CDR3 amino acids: CASSLWQGGPEAFF. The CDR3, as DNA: TGTGCCAGCAGCTTATGGCAGGGAGGGCCTGAAGCTTTCTTT. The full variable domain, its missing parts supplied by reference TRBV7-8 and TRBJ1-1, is GAGVSQSPRYKVAKRGQDVALRCDPISGHVSLFWYQQALGQGPEFLTYFQNEAQLDKSGLPSDRFFAERPEGSVSTLKIQRTQQEDSAVYLCASSLWQGGPEAFFGQGTRLTVV.

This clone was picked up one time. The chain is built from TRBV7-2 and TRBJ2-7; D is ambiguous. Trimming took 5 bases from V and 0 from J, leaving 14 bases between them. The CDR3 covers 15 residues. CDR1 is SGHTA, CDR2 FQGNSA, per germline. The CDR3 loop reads CASSLALVVSYEQYF. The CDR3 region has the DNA TGTGCCAGCAGCCTGGCTCTAGTGGTCTCCTACGAGCAGTACTTC.